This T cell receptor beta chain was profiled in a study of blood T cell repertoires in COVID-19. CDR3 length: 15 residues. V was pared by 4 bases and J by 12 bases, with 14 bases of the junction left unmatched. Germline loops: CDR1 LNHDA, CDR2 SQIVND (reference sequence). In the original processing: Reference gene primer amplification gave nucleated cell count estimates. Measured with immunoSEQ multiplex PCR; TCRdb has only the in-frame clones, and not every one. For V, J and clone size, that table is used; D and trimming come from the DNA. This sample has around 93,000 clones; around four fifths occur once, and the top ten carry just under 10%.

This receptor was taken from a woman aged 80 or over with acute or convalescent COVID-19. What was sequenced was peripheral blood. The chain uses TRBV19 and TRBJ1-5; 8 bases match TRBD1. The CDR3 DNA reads TGTGCCAGTAGTACAGGACAGGGCGGCGGTCAGTTCCAGCATTTT. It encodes CASSTGQGGGQFQHF.